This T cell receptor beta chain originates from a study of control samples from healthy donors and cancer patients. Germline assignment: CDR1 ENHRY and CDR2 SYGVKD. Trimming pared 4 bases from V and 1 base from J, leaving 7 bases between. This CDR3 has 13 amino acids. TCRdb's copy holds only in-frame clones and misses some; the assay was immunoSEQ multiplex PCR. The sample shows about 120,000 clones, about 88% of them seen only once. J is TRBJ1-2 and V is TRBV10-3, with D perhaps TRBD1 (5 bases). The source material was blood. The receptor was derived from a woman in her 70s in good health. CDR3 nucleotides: TGTGCCATCAGTGGGGACGGTAACTATGGCTACACCTTC. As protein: CAISGDGNYGYTF.